The entry below gives a single TCR beta chain sequence along with its context. These data come from a study of blood T cell repertoires in COVID-19. Whole-study context: Spain, Italy and the United States supplied samples that represented acute and convalescent COVID-19. T cells, B-cell-depleted T cells, or PBMCs supplied cDNA or gDNA.

As processed by the authors: Researchers report that nucleated cell counts were estimated from reference gene primer amplification. The table came from immunoSEQ multiplex PCR; TCRdb's copy has only in-frame clones and leaves some out. V, J and clone size reflect that table, while D and trimming were determined from the DNA. The sample includes tens of thousands of clones, around nine tenths seen only once; the top ten take around 10%. Germline assignment: CDR1 SGHNT and CDR2 YENEEA. The ends were cut back, 0 bases at V and 10 bases at J, with 18 bases in the middle. The CDR3 contains 15 residues. The chain couples TRBV11-3 to TRBJ1-2; D perhaps matches TRBD1 (6 bases). Specimen: peripheral blood. The origin of this receptor is a human donor in a cohort sampled during active COVID-19. The donor label of this sample is uncertain. The CDR3 region has the DNA TGTGCCAGCAGCTTAGATAGTTTTGGACAGACTGCCTACACCTTC. Amino acids: CASSLDSFGQTAYTF.